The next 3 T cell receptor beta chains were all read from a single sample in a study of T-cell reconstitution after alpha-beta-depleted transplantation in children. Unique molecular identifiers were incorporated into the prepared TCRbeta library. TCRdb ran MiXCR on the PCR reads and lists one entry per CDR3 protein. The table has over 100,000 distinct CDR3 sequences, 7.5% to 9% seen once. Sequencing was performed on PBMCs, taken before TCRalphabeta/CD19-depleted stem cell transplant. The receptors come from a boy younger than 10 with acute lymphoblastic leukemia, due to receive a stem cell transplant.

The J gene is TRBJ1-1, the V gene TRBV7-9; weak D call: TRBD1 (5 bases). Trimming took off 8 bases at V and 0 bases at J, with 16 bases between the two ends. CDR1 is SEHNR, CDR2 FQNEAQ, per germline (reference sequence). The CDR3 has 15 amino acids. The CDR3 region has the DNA TGTGCCAGCTACGCGACAGCTGGGTTGAACACTGAAGCTTTCTTT. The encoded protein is CASYATAGLNTEAFF.

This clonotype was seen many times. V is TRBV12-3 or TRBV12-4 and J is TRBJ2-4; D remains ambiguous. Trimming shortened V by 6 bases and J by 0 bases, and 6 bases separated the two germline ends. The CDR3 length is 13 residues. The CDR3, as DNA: TGTGCCAGCAGAAATTCAGCCAAAAACATTCAGTACTTC. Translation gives CASRNSAKNIQYF.

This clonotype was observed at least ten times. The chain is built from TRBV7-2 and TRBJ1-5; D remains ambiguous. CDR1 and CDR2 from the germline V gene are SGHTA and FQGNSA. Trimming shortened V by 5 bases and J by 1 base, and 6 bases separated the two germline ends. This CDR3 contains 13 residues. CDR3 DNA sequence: TGTGCCAGCAGCACCAGGAGCAATCAGCCCCAGCATTTT. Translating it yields CASSTRSNQPQHF.